The present T cell receptor (beta chain) was sequenced within a study of blood T cell repertoires in COVID-19. CDR1 and CDR2 (germline): SGHTA, FQGNSA. CDR3 length: 14 residues. Trimming took off 5 bases at V and 7 bases at J, with 12 bases between the two ends. Clones were read by immunoSEQ multiplex PCR, and TCRdb kept only the in-frame ones, dropping some. The sample lists 60,000 to 75,000 clones, 86% occurring once. This sequence joins TRBV7-2 and TRBJ1-6; the D gene is possibly TRBD1 (6 bases). The sample taken for sequencing was peripheral blood. The sequence derives from a woman in her sixties with acute or convalescent COVID-19. CDR3 residues: CASSIRGGNSPLHF. CDR3 DNA sequence: TGTGCCAGCAGCATCAGGGGCGGAAATTCACCCCTCCACTTT.